This T cell receptor beta chain was sequenced in a study of pediatric ulcerative colitis. Broader study findings: All ulcerative colitis patients, but no controls, carried a couple of rectal clonotypes.

Sequencing was at survey level. Clones were read by immunoSEQ multiplex PCR, and TCRdb kept only the in-frame ones, dropping some. The sample carries 35,000 to 45,000 clones, approximately 87% recorded once. Comments on this clone: Its antigen remains unidentified.

Trimming removed 5 bases at V and 7 bases at J, with 12 bases between. The germline CDR1 and CDR2 sequences are LNHDA and SQIVND (reference sequence). The CDR3 covers 13 residues. The diagnostic colonoscopy in ulcerative colitis patients preceded any immunosuppressive treatment. The sample consisted of blood. This receptor was obtained from a girl aged 10-17 years with moderate ulcerative colitis. The chain joins TRBV19 to TRBJ1-5; D perhaps matches TRBD1 (5 bases). The CDR3 loop reads CASSWGRGQPQHF. The CDR3 nucleotides are TGTGCCAGTAGTTGGGGTCGGGGCCAGCCCCAGCATTTT.